This is a list of T cell receptor beta chains from one sample in a study of T-cell reconstitution after alpha-beta-depleted transplantation in children. TCRdb reprocessed the PCR reads via MiXCR and lists one record per CDR3 protein. Altogether about 640,000 distinct CDR3 sequences are present, about 15% being singletons, with the ten largest covering 1.1%. The starting material was PBMCs from the stem cell graft donor, obtained from the stem cell graft. The receptor set was obtained from a human donor who donated a stem cell graft to a child with acute myeloid leukemia. Both conserved end residues are part of each CDR3. Fields, in order: clone size, J gene, D gene, V gene, CDR3 DNA, CDR3 protein. A D gene is named only where the DNA matches it firmly. A row's size may be missing; if present it is once, few, many or a size class.

abundance: many; j_gene: TRBJ2-5; d_gene: TRBD1; v_gene: TRBV5-1; CDR3nt: TGCGCCAGCAGCCCGCTCGGACAGGGAAAAGGAGAGACCCAGTACTTC; CDR3aa: CASSPLGQGKGETQYF
abundance: many; j_gene: TRBJ2-4; d_gene: TRBD2; v_gene: TRBV20-1; CDR3nt: TGCAGTGCTAGAGTGACGGAGGGAGGGTTTCAGTACTTC; CDR3aa: CSARVTEGGFQYF
abundance: many; j_gene: TRBJ2-1; d_gene: -; v_gene: TRBV5-1; CDR3nt: TGCGCCAGCAGAAAGGAAATCAATGAGCAGTTCTTC; CDR3aa: CASRKEINEQFF
abundance: many; j_gene: TRBJ2-7; d_gene: -; v_gene: TRBV7-2; CDR3nt: TGTGCCAGCAGCTTAGGAAGTCGCCAGAGACCTTTCTACGAGCAGTACTTC; CDR3aa: CASSLGSRQRPFYEQYF
abundance: -; j_gene: TRBJ1-2; d_gene: -; v_gene: TRBV29-1; CDR3nt: TGCAGCGTTGAAGCAGTCGGGGGACAAAGGGTCTATGGCTACACCTTC; CDR3aa: CSVEAVGGQRVYGYTF
abundance: -; j_gene: TRBJ2-2; d_gene: -; v_gene: TRBV12-3/TRBV12-4; CDR3nt: TGTGCCAGCAGTTTGAGACAGGCGGCGTCCGGGGAGCTGTTTTTT; CDR3aa: CASSLRQAASGELFF
abundance: -; j_gene: TRBJ2-4; d_gene: TRBD2; v_gene: TRBV5-1; CDR3nt: TGCGCCAGCAGCGAGACTAGCGGGGGGGCTGTAGCCAAAAACATTCAGTACTTC; CDR3aa: CASSETSGGAVAKNIQYF
abundance: few; j_gene: TRBJ2-3; d_gene: TRBD2; v_gene: TRBV5-6; CDR3nt: TGTGCCAGCAGCTTGGAGGGACTCGCGGGGGACACAGATACGCAGTATTTT; CDR3aa: CASSLEGLAGDTDTQYF
abundance: few; j_gene: TRBJ2-1; d_gene: TRBD1; v_gene: TRBV5-1; CDR3nt: TGCGCCAGCAGCTTGCCTCCGACCACGACAGGGGGTTCGGGGAATGAGCAGTTCTTC; CDR3aa: CASSLPPTTTGGSGNEQFF
abundance: few; j_gene: TRBJ1-2; d_gene: -; v_gene: TRBV5-1; CDR3nt: TGCGCCAGCAGCTTGATCGGAGGAGCTAACTATGGCTACACCTTC; CDR3aa: CASSLIGGANYGYTF
abundance: few; j_gene: TRBJ1-5; d_gene: TRBD1; v_gene: TRBV24-1; CDR3nt: TGTGCCACCAGTGACTGGACAGGGAGTCAGCCCCAGCATTTT; CDR3aa: CATSDWTGSQPQHF
abundance: -; j_gene: TRBJ2-3; d_gene: -; v_gene: TRBV18; CDR3nt: TGTGCCAGCTCACCCAGGAACAGCCTCACAGATACGCAGTATTTT; CDR3aa: CASSPRNSLTDTQYF
abundance: many; j_gene: TRBJ1-6; d_gene: TRBD1; v_gene: TRBV13; CDR3nt: TGTGCCAGCAGCCCGGACAGGGGGCGTCCACCCCTCCACTTT; CDR3aa: CASSPDRGRPPLHF
abundance: many; j_gene: TRBJ2-2; d_gene: TRBD2; v_gene: TRBV12-3/TRBV12-4; CDR3nt: TGTGCCAGCAGTATCGGGACTAGGGGCACCGGGGAGCTGTTTTTT; CDR3aa: CASSIGTRGTGELFF
abundance: few; j_gene: TRBJ2-1; d_gene: TRBD2; v_gene: TRBV5-1; CDR3nt: TGCGCCAGCGGGACTAGCGGGGCTTTCAATGAGCAGTTCTTC; CDR3aa: CASGTSGAFNEQFF
abundance: many; j_gene: TRBJ1-3; d_gene: -; v_gene: TRBV7-2; CDR3nt: TGTGCCAGCAGCTTCTCTCCCAACTCTGGAAACACCATATATTTT; CDR3aa: CASSFSPNSGNTIYF
abundance: -; j_gene: TRBJ2-3; d_gene: TRBD1; v_gene: TRBV7-9; CDR3nt: TGTGCCAGCAGCCCGGGACAGGGAACGGGCACAGATACGCAGTATTTT; CDR3aa: CASSPGQGTGTDTQYF
abundance: few; j_gene: TRBJ1-1; d_gene: -; v_gene: TRBV5-1; CDR3nt: TGCGCCAGCAGCTTGACCGGGACTCCGAACACTGAAGCTTTCTTT; CDR3aa: CASSLTGTPNTEAFF
abundance: -; j_gene: TRBJ2-4; d_gene: TRBD1; v_gene: TRBV20-1; CDR3nt: TGCAGTGCTAGAGATCGGGACAGAGCCAAAAACATTCAGTACTTC; CDR3aa: CSARDRDRAKNIQYF
abundance: many; j_gene: TRBJ1-5; d_gene: -; v_gene: TRBV20-1; CDR3nt: TGCAGTGCTAGAGATCGGAGGAGCAGGGATAGGGGCAATCAGCCCCAGCATTTT; CDR3aa: CSARDRRSRDRGNQPQHF
abundance: many; j_gene: TRBJ2-5; d_gene: TRBD1; v_gene: TRBV7-2; CDR3nt: TGTGCCAGCAGCATGAACAGGGGGCTCCAAGAGACCCAGTACTTC; CDR3aa: CASSMNRGLQETQYF
abundance: many; j_gene: TRBJ2-7; d_gene: -; v_gene: TRBV7-2; CDR3nt: TGTGCCAGCAGCTTAGCGGTCGGTGGACAGTACGAGCAGTACTTC; CDR3aa: CASSLAVGGQYEQYF
abundance: -; j_gene: TRBJ1-2; d_gene: -; v_gene: TRBV20-1; CDR3nt: TGCAGTGCTAGAGCTGGGGGGTATTACTATGGCTACACCTTC; CDR3aa: CSARAGGYYYGYTF
abundance: -; j_gene: TRBJ1-2; d_gene: -; v_gene: TRBV20-1; CDR3nt: TGCAGTGCTTTAATGTCCCAAGCCACTAACTATGGCTACACCTTC; CDR3aa: CSALMSQATNYGYTF
abundance: -; j_gene: TRBJ2-3; d_gene: TRBD2; v_gene: TRBV5-1; CDR3nt: TGCGCCAGCAGCCCCGGGACTAGGGGTACGCAGTATTTT; CDR3aa: CASSPGTRGTQYF
abundance: -; j_gene: TRBJ2-7; d_gene: -; v_gene: TRBV29-1; CDR3nt: TGCAGCGTTATGACCGGAGGGTCCTACGAGCAGTACTTC; CDR3aa: CSVMTGGSYEQYF
abundance: few; j_gene: TRBJ1-1; d_gene: TRBD1; v_gene: TRBV7-2; CDR3nt: TGTGCCAGCAGCTCCCAGGGGGCGGAGAACACTGAAGCTTTCTTT; CDR3aa: CASSSQGAENTEAFF
abundance: -; j_gene: TRBJ1-2; d_gene: -; v_gene: TRBV7-9; CDR3nt: TGTGCCAGCAGCCCGGGGACGCTTACCTATGGCTACACCTTC; CDR3aa: CASSPGTLTYGYTF
abundance: many; j_gene: TRBJ1-1; d_gene: TRBD1; v_gene: TRBV7-6; CDR3nt: TGTGCCAGCAGCTTGTGGGACAGGGCTAATTACACTGAAGCTTTCTTT; CDR3aa: CASSLWDRANYTEAFF
abundance: few; j_gene: TRBJ2-1; d_gene: TRBD2; v_gene: TRBV24-1; CDR3nt: TGTGCCACCAGTGAACTCAGCGGGGGCCCCTACAATGAGCAGTTCTTC; CDR3aa: CATSELSGGPYNEQFF
abundance: many; j_gene: TRBJ2-5; d_gene: -; v_gene: TRBV20-1; CDR3nt: TGCAGTGCTAGGGCACAAGAGACCCAGTACTTC; CDR3aa: CSARAQETQYF
abundance: -; j_gene: TRBJ2-6; d_gene: TRBD1; v_gene: TRBV6-5; CDR3nt: TGTGCCAGCAGTCGACTGGGACAGGGAAGTGGGCTCAACGTCCTGACTTTC; CDR3aa: CASSRLGQGSGLNVLTF